This is a list of T cell receptor beta chains from one sample in a study of blood T cell repertoires in COVID-19. TCRdb's table, derived via immunoSEQ multiplex PCR, lists solely in-frame clones and lacks some. The sample lists 70,000 to 100,000 clones, 88% occurring once. Input material: peripheral blood. The receptors shown here come from a woman over 75 with acute or convalescent COVID-19. The CDR3 runs from the conserved cysteine through the conserved F or W. The order of the fields is V gene, D gene, J gene, clone size, CDR3 DNA, CDR3 protein. The D gene is left open where the match is weak. Size is stated for part of the rows, as once, few or many counts, or as a class when the clone is expanded.

>TRBV10-3|-|TRBJ1-1|-
TGTGCCATCAGGGACGAAGGGGTTACAACTGAAGCTTTCTTT
CAIRDEGVTTEAFF
>TRBV4-3|TRBD2|TRBJ2-1|-
TGCGCCAGCAGCCAAGGTGGCGGGCTAGCGGGACACAGCTCCTACAATGAGCAGTTCTTC
CASSQGGGLAGHSSYNEQFF
>TRBV10-1|TRBD1|TRBJ1-1|-
TGCGCCAGCAGGGCAAACAGGGGTTGTTCTTTT
CASRANRGCSF
>TRBV5-4|TRBD1|TRBJ1-2|once
TGTGCCAGCAGCTTGGAAATCGGGACAGAGCTACTCGGCTACACCTTC
CASSLEIGTELLGYTF
>TRBV6-5|TRBD1|TRBJ2-7|-
TGTGCCAGCAGGACGGGGACAGCGGCCATTTACGAGCAGTACTTC
CASRTGTAAIYEQYF
>TRBV7-9|TRBD2|TRBJ2-2|-
TGTGCCAGCAGCTTAGAGTTGGGACTAGCGGGAGCGGGCACCGGGGAGCTGTTTTTT
CASSLELGLAGAGTGELFF
>TRBV5-1|-|TRBJ2-3|once
TGCGCCAGCAGCTTGGTGGGGGGGCCTATCACAGATACGCAGTATTTT
CASSLVGGPITDTQYF
>TRBV7-9|-|TRBJ1-1|-
TGTGCCAGCAGCTTAGCGACAGTTAACACTGAAGCTTTCTTT
CASSLATVNTEAFF
>TRBV6-5|-|TRBJ1-1|-
TGTGCCAGCAGCTACAGCGGGGGGAACACTGAAGCTTTCTTT
CASSYSGGNTEAFF
>TRBV6-2/TRBV6-3|TRBD1|TRBJ2-1|once
TGTGCCAGCAGTTACAGGGGGCGGTATGCCACAAATGAGCAGTTCTTC
CASSYRGRYATNEQFF
>TRBV5-1|-|TRBJ2-7|-
TGCGCCAGCAGCTTGAGGCGGGGCGGCTACGAGCAGTACTTC
CASSLRRGGYEQYF
>TRBV6-5|TRBD1|TRBJ1-2|-
TGTGCCAGCAGGCCGACAGGGGTTTGGTATGGCTACACCTTC
CASRPTGVWYGYTF
>TRBV18|-|TRBJ2-7|-
TGTGCCAGCTCCCCCCAGGGGAGGGCCTCCTACGAGCAGTACTTC
CASSPQGRASYEQYF
>TRBV7-2|-|TRBJ1-1|-
TGTGCCAGCAGCTGGTCCACCACGGGGAAAGCTTTCTTT
CASSWSTTGKAFF
>TRBV18|-|TRBJ2-5|-
TGTGCCAGCTCACCAGAGCAAGAGACCCAGTACTTC
CASSPEQETQYF
>TRBV7-2|-|TRBJ1-1|-
TGTGCCAGCAGCTTACTGGGGGCGAGGAACACTGAAGCTTTCTTT
CASSLLGARNTEAFF
>TRBV7-2|-|TRBJ1-2|-
TGTGCCAGCAGCAACGCGGGAGGCTACACCTTC
CASSNAGGYTF